Detailed here is one T cell receptor beta chain. This clonotype was recorded at least ten times. Its target antigen remains unknown. Qualities for individual bases were not recorded, and no much larger clone is one base off. The sample comes from a study of blood T cells in healthy people across ages (dated by TCRdb to the mid-2010s). With respect to the entire study: In model experiments, template switching captured roughly one uniquely barcoded TCR beta cDNA molecule for every two T cells. The donors were divided into four age groups: young (average about 16 years), middle-aged (about 41), aged (under 70) and long-lived (about 79). Two additional independent replicas of 1 million unique cDNA reads from the same blood draw were analyzed for two donors (one aged 18 to 30 and one aged 80 or older). The study measured age-related changes in TCR beta repertoire diversity using deep sequencing normalized with unique cDNA molecular identifiers. The investigation overall reported the following: Total diversity estimates from one million sequenced T cells were considered lower bounds and underestimates. The CMV infection status of donors was not known, potentially confounding age-related changes in expanded clonotypes. Because profiling used bulk unsorted PBMCs, naive and antigen-experienced compartments could not be compared conclusively. As age increased, observed TCR beta diversity per million T cells dropped in a roughly linear way, and a significant reduction was already evident by age around 41. Compared with the aged group, more naive CD4+ T cells, fewer expanded clones and increased TCR diversity were shown by the long-lived group, suggesting age selection. Observed TCR beta diversity correlated strongly with the percentage of naive T cells measured by flow cytometry.

Trimming at the junction amounts to 8 bases on V and 0 bases on J, and the germline ends lie 10 bases apart. Sequences KGHSH (CDR1) and LQKENI (CDR2) are obtained from the germline V gene. The CDR3, cysteine through phenylalanine, is 13 amino acids long. The DNA shown is the 39-base CDR3, in frame from base 1. The library was prepared using 5' RACE. The sample was run on an Illumina HiSeq 2500. A second PCR of about 6 to 11 cycles was performed with a sample-barcoded 5' primer and a J-beta primer mix. A unique molecular identifier was introduced onto each TCR beta cDNA molecule by a template-switch 5' adaptor carrying 12 random nucleotides. Each sample yielded at least 3 million CDR3-containing paired-end reads. First-strand cDNA synthesis was performed from all RNA using the Mint cDNA synthesis kit, with priming by a TRBC-specific oligonucleotide. After uracil-DNA glycosylase treatment, a first 18-cycle PCR used universal primers M1SS and BC2_uni_R on all cDNA. The original pipeline was this. For normalization, 1 million high-quality reads were randomly selected from each sample, with every read carrying a distinct molecular identifier. Reads with shared molecular identifiers were discarded instead of being binned into consensus sequences. MiTCR, with a Q25 quality threshold and the strictest error-elimination algorithm, was used for CDR3 identification, clonotype clustering and error correction. A nonparametric unseen species model using Euler transformation provided a lower-bound estimate of total TCR beta diversity. TCRdb handled the public reads itself, with Q25 trimming in fastp and clone calling in MiXCR, and kept productive beta chains. Rows matching on CDR3 protein sequence are summarized as one entry with the most common DNA and genes. The V and J calls shown here were made by TCRdb, not taken from the authors' results. The sample yields some 1,000,000 distinct CDR3 sequences; less than 25% were counted once. The biggest ten clones account for around 0.7% of the sample.

The roughly 42 donors, aged roughly 6 to 90 years, were systemically healthy Caucasian individuals from Russia. Each donor gave 9.5 to 10 milliliters of peripheral blood, drawn into EDTA-treated Vacutainer tubes. PBMCs were isolated by Ficoll-Paque density-gradient centrifugation, with at least 6 million obtained per sample. Total RNA, at least 6 micrograms per sample, was extracted from PBMCs with Trizol reagent. For every donor, an aliquot of PBMCs went through flow cytometry to measure the percentages of naive CD45RAhigh/CD27high T cells. A further study also used this sample, focusing on T cells of mothers and their children. The second study's paper adds: Nine systemically healthy Caucasian individuals served as donors, namely three mothers together with their six children. cDNA synthesis consumed the entire amount of extracted RNA, loaded at roughly 1.5 ug RNA in each 15 ul reaction. In the second PCR, the M1S primer introduced both the sample barcodes and 2-4 random nucleotides. Over 9.5 million TCR beta CDR3 reads were obtained for each mother, and 2.5 million to 3 million reads were obtained for each child. Thymic selection shapes the output of TCR recombination in a similar way in related and unrelated pairs, and inherited differences have a minor effect. Related mother-child pairs always showed normalized repertoire overlap that was slightly higher than in unrelated mother-child pairs, though the difference was never significant. No persistent microchimeric T cell clones were detected, at a sensitivity of around 97 clones per million clonotypes. In the study, deep NGS was used to compare the TCR beta repertoires of mothers and children, and features distinguishing related mother-child pairs from unrelated individuals were sought. The mean age was 40 +/- 4 years for the mothers and approximately 11 +/- 4 years for the children. Libraries were sequenced on Illumina HiSeq 2000 with 100+100 nt paired-end reads after adapter ligation with NEBNext reagents. To prevent cross-contamination, the mother and child libraries were prepared one month apart and sequenced in separate runs. For each donor, somewhere between roughly 450,000 and 2,100,000 distinct TCR beta clonotypes were identified. Naive TCR beta clonotypes were estimated from low-frequency clonotypes matched to each donor's FACS-determined naive share, without sorting.

The receptor chain draws on TRBV18 and TRBJ2-5; the D gene cannot be resolved reliably. Sequencing was done on a sample of blood. The clonotype comes from a girl aged 2-10 years in good health. The base sequence is TGTGCCAGCAGCCCCGAGTACCAAGAGACCCAGTACTTC. It specifies CASSPEYQETQYF.